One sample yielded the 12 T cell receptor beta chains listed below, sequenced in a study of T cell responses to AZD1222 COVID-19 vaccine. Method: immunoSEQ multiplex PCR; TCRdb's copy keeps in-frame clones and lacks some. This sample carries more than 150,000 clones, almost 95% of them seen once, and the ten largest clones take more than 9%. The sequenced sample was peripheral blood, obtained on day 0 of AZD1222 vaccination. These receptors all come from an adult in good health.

The CDR3 DNA is TGTGCCAGCAGTGACTTGCGCGGGGCCTCAGCCATTAATGAAAAACTGTTTTTT. Translating it yields CASSDLRGASAINEKLFF. The chain links TRBV6-4 to TRBJ1-4, with a weak D call TRBD1 (5 bases). V lost 1 base and J 4 bases, leaving 19 bases between the germline ends. This CDR3 has 18 amino acids. The germline V gene has CDR1 MRHNA and CDR2 SNTAGT.

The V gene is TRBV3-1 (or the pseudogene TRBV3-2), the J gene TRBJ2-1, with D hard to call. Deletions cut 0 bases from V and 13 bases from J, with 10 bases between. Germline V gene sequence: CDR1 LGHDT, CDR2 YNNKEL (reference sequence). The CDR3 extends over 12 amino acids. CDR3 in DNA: TGTGCCAGCAGCCAAGATCAGGTGAAACAGTTCTTC. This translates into CASSQDQVKQFF.

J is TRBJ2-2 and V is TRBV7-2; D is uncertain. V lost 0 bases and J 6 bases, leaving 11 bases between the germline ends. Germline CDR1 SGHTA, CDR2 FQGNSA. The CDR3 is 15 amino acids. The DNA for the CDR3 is TGTGCCAGCAGCTTAGCGAACCTTGGCGCCGGGGAGCTGTTTTTT. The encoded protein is CASSLANLGAGELFF.

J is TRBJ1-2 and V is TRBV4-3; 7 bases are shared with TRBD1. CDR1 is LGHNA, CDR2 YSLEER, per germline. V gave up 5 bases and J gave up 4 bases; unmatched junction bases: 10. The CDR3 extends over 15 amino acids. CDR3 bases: TGCGCCAGCAGCTATCGACAGGGAAGGGGCTATGGCTACACCTTC. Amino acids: CASSYRQGRGYGYTF.

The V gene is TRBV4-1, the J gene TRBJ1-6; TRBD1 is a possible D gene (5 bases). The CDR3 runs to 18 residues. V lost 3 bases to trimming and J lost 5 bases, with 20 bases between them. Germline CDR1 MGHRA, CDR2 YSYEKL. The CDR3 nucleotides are TGCGCCAGCAGCCAGGAGGAAGGGGCCATATCTAATAATTCACCCCTCCACTTT. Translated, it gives CASSQEEGAISNNSPLHF.

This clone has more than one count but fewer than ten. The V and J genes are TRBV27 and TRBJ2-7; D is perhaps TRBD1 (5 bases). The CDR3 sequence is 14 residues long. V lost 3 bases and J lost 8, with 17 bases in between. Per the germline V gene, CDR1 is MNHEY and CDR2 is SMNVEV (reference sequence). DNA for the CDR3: TGTGCCAGCAGTTTGCAGGGCCTATCAGGGAAGCAGTACTTC. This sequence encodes CASSLQGLSGKQYF.

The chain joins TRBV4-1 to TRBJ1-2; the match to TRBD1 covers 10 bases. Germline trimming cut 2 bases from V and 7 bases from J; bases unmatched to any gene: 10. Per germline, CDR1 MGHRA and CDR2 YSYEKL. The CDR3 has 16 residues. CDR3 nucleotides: TGCGCCAGCAGCCAACCCCTCCTCCGGACAGGGGGTGGCTACACCTTC. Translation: CASSQPLLRTGGGYTF.

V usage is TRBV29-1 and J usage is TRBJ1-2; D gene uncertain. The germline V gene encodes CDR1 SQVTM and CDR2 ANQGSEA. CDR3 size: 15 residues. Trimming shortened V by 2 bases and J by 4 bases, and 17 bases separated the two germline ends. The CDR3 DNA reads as TGCAGCGTTGAAAGTGAGGAGGGCCAGACCTATGGCTACACCTTC. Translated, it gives CSVESEEGQTYGYTF.

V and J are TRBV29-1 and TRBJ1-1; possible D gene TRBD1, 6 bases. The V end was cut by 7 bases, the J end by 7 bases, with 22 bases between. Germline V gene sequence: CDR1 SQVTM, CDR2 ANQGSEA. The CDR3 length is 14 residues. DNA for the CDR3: TGCAGCGCCGGAAAAACAGGGCGAGAGTTTGAAGCTTTCTTT. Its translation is CSAGKTGREFEAFF. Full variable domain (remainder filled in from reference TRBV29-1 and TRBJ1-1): SAVISQKPSRDICQRGTSLTIQCQVDSQVTMMFWYRQQPGQSLTLIATANQGSEATYESGFVIDKFPISRPNLTFSTLTVSNMSPEDSSIYLCSAGKTGREFEAFFGQGTRLTVV.

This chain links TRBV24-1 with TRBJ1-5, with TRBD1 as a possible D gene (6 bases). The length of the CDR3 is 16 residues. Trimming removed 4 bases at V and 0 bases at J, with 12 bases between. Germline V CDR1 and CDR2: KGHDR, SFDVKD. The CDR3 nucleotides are TGTGCCACCAGTGAAGGAACAGGGTATAGCAATCAGCCCCAGCATTTT. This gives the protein CATSEGTGYSNQPQHF.

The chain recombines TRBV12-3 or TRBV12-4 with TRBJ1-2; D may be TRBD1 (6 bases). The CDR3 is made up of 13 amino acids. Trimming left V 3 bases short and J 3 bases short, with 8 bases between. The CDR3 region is CASSLRQDYGYTF. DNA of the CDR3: TGTGCCAGCAGTTTGAGACAGGACTATGGCTACACCTTC.

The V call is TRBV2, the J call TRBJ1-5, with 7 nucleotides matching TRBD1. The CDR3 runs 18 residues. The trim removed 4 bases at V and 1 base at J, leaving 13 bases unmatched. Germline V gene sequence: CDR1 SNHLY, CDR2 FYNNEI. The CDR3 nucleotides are TGTGCCAGCAGTGTTAGACGTTCTCAGGGGGTCAGCAATCAGCCCCAGCATTTT. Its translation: CASSVRRSQGVSNQPQHF.